Sequencing of this T cell receptor (beta chain) was carried out in a study of blood T cells in healthy people across ages. Study results and limitations: TCR beta diversity per million T cells fell roughly linearly with age. Samples with more naive T cells showed higher observed beta diversity.

Donor samples were obtained from healthy Caucasian individuals from Russia, aged 6 to 90. Then a second PCR, running about 7 to 11 cycles, was carried out with a sample-barcoded 5' primer and a J-beta primer mix. Each CDR3 protein is one row after TCRdb ran MiXCR on the 5' RACE reads. The repertoire includes 800,000 or so distinct CDR3 sequences, roughly 25% of them detected once, and under 4.5% sits in the top ten. This clonotype was observed a few times. Its cognate antigen is unknown. This sample also appeared in a second study, on T cells of mothers and their children.

The receptor comes from a boy younger than 18 in good health. Sequenced: blood.

The CDR3 loop is CSVELAGLGNEQFF. CDR3 bases: TGCAGCGTTGAATTGGCGGGGCTCGGCAATGAGCAGTTCTTC. This rearrangement joins TRBV29-1 to TRBJ2-1, with a weak D call TRBD2 (6 bases). Trimming took off 2 bases at V and 6 bases at J, with 14 bases between the two ends. Germline-derived CDR1 and CDR2 are SQVTM and ANQGSEA. CDR3 length: 14 residues.